This TCR beta chain was profiled in a study of blood T cell repertoires in COVID-19 (dated by TCRdb to 2019 to 2021). Regarding the complete study: The collaborator samples originated in the United States, Italy and Spain and spanned the acute and convalescent phases of COVID-19. The material from the prospective study consisted of cDNA or gDNA derived from T cells, B-cell-depleted T cells, or PBMCs. Nearly every sample came with metadata listing a de-identified subject ID, COVID-19 status, age in years and sex. The samples were drawn from the first 160 participants of the ongoing ImmuneRACE study and from some 1,300 subjects provided by 6 global collaborators. Where HLA class I and class II types were available, the types were taken from metadata supplied by the sample provider, not from assay-based typing. The repertoires were released in a freely available public database meant as a resource for research on the immune response to SARS-CoV-2. Subjects who had been exposed to COVID-19, were actively infected with it, or had recovered from it provided the deeply sampled blood TCRbeta repertoires that made up the dataset. Here is what the overall study found, with its caveats: The amount of clinical and demographic metadata varied by source and participant and was provided uncurated.

The count of this clone is one. Its antigen specificity is not known. One base away there is no much larger clone; base qualities are not given. V is shortened by 4 bases, J by 7 bases, and the region joining them spans 23 bases. CDR1 SGDLS and CDR2 YYNGEE are derived from the germline V gene. The CDR3 holds 17 amino acids from the cysteine to the phenylalanine. The read is trimmed to its CDR3 DNA, 51 bases read in frame from base 1. Collaborating institutions collected whole blood in K2EDTA tubes following their own protocols. Collaborator samples were shipped for TCRbeta analysis as frozen whole blood, isolated PBMCs, or DNA extracted from either sample type. TCRbeta CDR3 regions were amplified from genomic DNA using the immunoSEQ Assay, a bias-controlled multiplex PCR. Per the authors' processing: The number of nucleated cells in each sample was estimated from the amplification of reference gene primers within the assay. To quantify the absolute abundance of each unique TCRbeta CDR3 rearrangement, sequence reads were collapsed and filtered. For each sample, productive Simpson clonality was calculated by taking the square root of Simpson's diversity index across productive rearrangements. TCRdb's version of the immuneACCESS table is confined to in-frame rearrangements and falls short of the full clone set. An unresolved V gene accounts for under half of the shortfall where checked; the remainder is of unknown origin. V and J calls and clone size follow that table, whereas D and trimming were derived from the DNA. For this sample the table gives around 63,000 clones, of which 85% to 90% were detected only once. 0.95% to 1.5% of the sample is taken by the ten largest.

The receptor was isolated from a woman aged 55 to 70 with acute or convalescent COVID-19. The V and J genes are TRBV9 and TRBJ1-4, with TRBD1 as a weak D call on 5 bases. The sequenced sample consisted of peripheral blood. CDR3 region: CASSSQRFQGRFEKLFF. The bases read TGTGCCAGCAGCTCTCAGCGCTTCCAGGGAAGATTTGAAAAACTGTTTTTT.